This passage covers 25 T cell receptor beta chains from one sample sequenced in a study of cytomegalovirus exposure and HLA in healthy donors. Primers for the PCR totalled 60 Vbeta and 13 Jbeta. Profiled with immunoSEQ multiplex PCR; TCRdb holds only in-frame clones, not every one. The sample lists approximately 110,000 clones; about 80% were seen once. The sample was PBMCs. The receptor source for this set is a man between 40 and 49 years old in good health and CMV-seropositive.

In DNA form, the CDR3 reads TGCGCCAGCAGCCAAGCGCCGGGACAGTCCTCCTACGAGCAGTACTTC. Translation: CASSQAPGQSSYEQYF. The V call is TRBV4-1, the J call TRBJ2-7; TRBD1 matches 7 bases. V was pared by 1 base and J by 0 bases, with 6 bases of the junction left unmatched. The V gene's germline CDR1 is MGHRA and CDR2 YSYEKL. The CDR3 extends over 16 amino acids.

This clone came up a few times. The V and J genes are TRBV4-2 and TRBJ2-1, with 7 bases identical to TRBD2. The CDR3 loop spans 16 amino acids. V lost 0 bases, J lost 7 bases, and 9 bases stayed unmatched. From germline, CDR1 is LGHNA and CDR2 YNFKEQ. The CDR3 here is CASSQEVGGVRNEQFF. Here the CDR3 DNA reads TGTGCCAGCAGCCAAGAAGTGGGAGGGGTTCGGAATGAGCAGTTCTTC.

The J gene is TRBJ2-7, the V gene TRBV4-3; 9 positions agree with TRBD2. In germline, CDR1 is LGHNA, CDR2 YSLEER. V lost 1 base, J lost 0 bases, and 4 bases stayed unmatched. CDR3 length: 16 amino acids. CDR3 amino acids: CASSQGVAGVSYEQYF. In DNA form, the CDR3 reads TGCGCCAGCAGCCAAGGGGTAGCGGGAGTCTCCTACGAGCAGTACTTC.

The V gene is TRBV7-8, the J gene TRBJ2-7; maybe TRBD2 (5 bases). The V end lost 1 base, the J end lost 1 base, and 8 bases lay between the germline ends. Germline lookup yields CDR1 SGHVS and CDR2 FQNEAQ. The CDR3 totals 14 residues. The CDR3 nucleotides read TGTGCCAGCAGCTTAGTAGCGCCATCCTACGAGCAGTACTTC. It is translated as CASSLVAPSYEQYF. Looking up the rest from reference TRBV7-8 and TRBJ2-7 gives the full variable domain: GAGVSQSPRYKVAKRGQDVALRCDPISGHVSLFWYQQALGQGPEFLTYFQNEAQLDKSGLPSDRFFAERPEGSVSTLKIQRTQQEDSAVYLCASSLVAPSYEQYFGPGTRLTVT.

This clone was detected only a few times. This chain connects TRBV11-2 to TRBJ2-2; D is uncertain. The CDR3 is made up of 15 amino acids. V lost 5 bases to trimming and J lost 0 bases, with 10 bases between them. Germline loops: CDR1 SGHAT, CDR2 FQNNGV. The CDR3 region is CASSVAIANTGELFF. As DNA, the CDR3 is TGTGCCAGCAGCGTGGCCATTGCGAACACCGGGGAGCTGTTTTTT.

DNA of the CDR3: TGTGCCAGCAGCTCCCAACAGGTTATCCAGTACTTC. Its protein is CASSSQQVIQYF. V gene TRBV7-8 combines with J gene TRBJ2-7; D might be TRBD1 (5 bases). Trimming cost V 4 bases and J 10 bases, with 14 bases left between them. Germline lookup yields CDR1 SGHVS and CDR2 FQNEAQ. The CDR3 runs to 12 residues. Looking up the rest from reference TRBV7-8 and TRBJ2-7 gives the full variable domain: GAGVSQSPRYKVAKRGQDVALRCDPISGHVSLFWYQQALGQGPEFLTYFQNEAQLDKSGLPSDRFFAERPEGSVSTLKIQRTQQEDSAVYLCASSSQQVIQYFGPGTRLTVT.

This clone has a single count. This sequence joins TRBV11-3 and TRBJ2-5, with 9 bases lining up with TRBD2. V was pared by 3 bases and J by 5 bases, with 7 bases of the junction left unmatched. The V gene's germline CDR1 is SGHNT and CDR2 YENEEA. The length of the CDR3 is 15 residues. In DNA, the CDR3 is TGTGCCAGCAGCTTTATAGCGGGAGTCGTGGAGACCCAGTACTTC. This encodes CASSFIAGVVETQYF.

This clone was seen a handful of times. J is TRBJ1-2 and V is TRBV6-5, with D maybe TRBD1 (5 bases). Germline-derived CDR1 and CDR2 are MNHEY and SVGAGI. CDR3 size: 13 residues. Trimming cost V 0 bases and J 8 bases, with 10 bases left between them. CDR3 loop: CASSYSGTWGYTF. The CDR3 nucleotides read TGTGCCAGCAGTTACTCGGGGACTTGGGGCTACACCTTC.

CDR3 amino acids: CASRKDDRGSGQPQHF. The CDR3 bases are TGTGCCAGCAGAAAAGACGACAGGGGATCGGGGCAGCCCCAGCATTTT. The chain couples TRBV27 to TRBJ1-5, with 8 nucleotides matching TRBD1. Germline lookup yields CDR1 MNHEY and CDR2 SMNVEV (reference sequence). The V gene end was trimmed by 6 bases and the J gene end by 7 bases; junction bases not matched to a gene: 14. CDR3 length: 16 residues.

A few counts support this clone. The genes are TRBV4-2 and TRBJ2-1; a possible D gene is TRBD2 (6 bases). This CDR3 is built from 16 residues. V was trimmed by 0 bases and J by 3 bases, leaving 12 bases between them. Germline CDR1 is LGHNA and CDR2 is YNFKEQ. CDR3 coding DNA: TGTGCCAGCAGCCAAGAACGGGCGGGAAGCTACAATGAGCAGTTCTTC. Protein sequence: CASSQERAGSYNEQFF.

Concerning this clone itself: This could be a read error, since a much larger clone is one nucleotide away. V is TRBV7-2 and J is TRBJ2-2; no clear D. The CDR3 extends over 12 amino acids. The germline gives CDR1 SGHTA, CDR2 FQGNSA. V was shortened by 5 bases and J by 2 bases, with 3 bases between the two germline ends. The CDR3 DNA reads TGTGCCAGCAGCCGTAACACCGGGGAGCTGTTTTTT. Protein sequence: CASSRNTGELFF.

This clone was recorded once. The genes are TRBV11-2 and TRBJ1-4; possibly TRBD1 for D (6 bases). The CDR3 runs 14 residues. Germline V gene data show CDR1 as SGHAT and CDR2 as FQNNGV. V lost 3 bases and J lost 7, with 12 bases in between. CDR3 loop: CASSFTGQGEKLFF. The CDR3 DNA sequence: TGTGCCAGCAGCTTCACAGGGCAGGGTGAAAAACTGTTTTTT.

This clone has just one count. The chain links TRBV20-1 to TRBJ2-1; a possible D gene is TRBD2 (5 bases). The CDR3 is made up of 11 amino acids. Germline V CDR1 and CDR2: DFQATT, SNEGSKA (reference sequence). V lost 0 bases, J lost 9 bases, and 6 bases lay in between. The CDR3 loop reads CSARETIEQFF. The CDR3 DNA follows: TGCAGTGCTAGAGAGACTATTGAGCAGTTCTTC.

This clone appeared a few times. J is TRBJ2-2 and V is TRBV5-6; 15 bases fit TRBD2. Germline-derived CDR1 and CDR2 are SGHDT and YYEEEE. This CDR3 is built from 17 residues. V lost 3 bases to trimming and J lost 7 bases; unmatched junction nucleotides: 7. The CDR3 sequence is CASSWGLAGGSGGELFF. The CDR3 coding sequence is TGTGCCAGCAGCTGGGGACTAGCGGGAGGTAGCGGCGGGGAGCTGTTTTTT.

The gene calls are TRBV25-1 and TRBJ1-1; D not resolved. CDR1 and CDR2 (germline): MGHDK, SYGVNS. The CDR3 has 13 amino acids. V dropped 2 bases and J dropped 0 bases, with 4 bases sitting between them. CDR3 sequence reads: CASSETMNTEAFF. CDR3 coding DNA: TGTGCCAGCAGTGAAACAATGAACACTGAAGCTTTCTTT.

The chain joins TRBV19 to TRBJ1-4, with 9 bases that match TRBD1. V was clipped by 5 bases and J by 8 bases; unmatched bases: 9. Germline values: CDR1 LNHDA, CDR2 SQIVND (reference sequence). This CDR3 has 15 amino acids. Here the CDR3 DNA reads TGTGCCAGTAGTGCAACAGGGGGCGCAGGCGAAAAACTGTTTTTT. Its protein is CASSATGGAGEKLFF. The full variable domain, with the rest looked up from reference TRBV19 and TRBJ1-4, is DGGITQSPKYLFRKEGQNVTLSCEQNLNHDAMYWYRQDPGQGLRLIYYSQIVNDFQKGDIAEGYSVSREKKESFPLTVTSAQKNPTAFYLCASSATGGAGEKLFFGSGTQLSVL.

This clone came up a few times. V and J are TRBV2 and TRBJ2-1, with 15 bases lining up with TRBD2. Germline V gene data show CDR1 as SNHLY and CDR2 as FYNNEI. V dropped 8 bases and J dropped 4; count of bases not matched to a gene: 9. The CDR3 runs 17 residues. The CDR3 loop reads CASGLAGGSGEYNEQFF. DNA for the CDR3: TGTGCCAGCGGACTAGCGGGGGGGTCTGGGGAATACAATGAGCAGTTCTTC.

The genes are TRBV5-4 and TRBJ1-4; TRBD1 aligns across 9 bases. With V trimmed by 2 bases and J by 7 bases, 6 bases remained unmatched. The CDR3 is made up of 15 amino acids. Looked up from germline, CDR1 is SGHNT and CDR2 is YYREEE (reference sequence). The CDR3, as DNA: TGTGCCAGCAGCTTTAATAGACAGGGGGGTGAAAAACTGTTTTTT. Amino acids: CASSFNRQGGEKLFF. The whole variable domain, remainder taken from reference TRBV5-4 and TRBJ1-4, is ETGVTQSPTHLIKTRGQQVTLRCSSQSGHNTVSWYQQALGQGPQFIFQYYREEENGRGNFPPRFSGLQFPNYSSELNVNALELDDSALYLCASSFNRQGGEKLFFGSGTQLSVL.

V gene TRBV6-5 combines with J gene TRBJ2-5; TRBD2 aligns across 7 bases. The CDR3 covers 13 residues. CDR1 is MNHEY, CDR2 SVGAGI, per germline. Trimming took 10 bases from V and 1 from J; bases not matched to a gene: 6. The CDR3 nucleotides read TGTGCCACCCCAGCGGGGTTCCAAGAGACCCAGTACTTC. It yields the protein CATPAGFQETQYF.

This chain joins TRBV4-1 and TRBJ1-2, with a possible D match to TRBD1 (6 bases). Trimming removed 6 bases at V and 4 bases at J, with 18 bases between. Germline V gene sequence: CDR1 MGHRA, CDR2 YSYEKL. CDR3 length equals 15 residues. This CDR3 reads CASSPHTGLAYGYTF. CDR3 nucleotide sequence: TGCGCCAGCAGTCCTCACACAGGGCTCGCCTATGGCTACACCTTC.

The V and J genes are TRBV27 and TRBJ2-3; TRBD2 is a possible D gene (6 bases). Germline values: CDR1 MNHEY, CDR2 SMNVEV (reference sequence). V dropped 5 bases and J dropped 2 bases, with 11 bases sitting between them. There are 14 residues in the CDR3. CDR3 loop: CASSRDFFTDTQYF. The CDR3 DNA reads as TGTGCCAGCAGTCGGGACTTTTTCACAGATACGCAGTATTTT.

The chain has TRBV2 and TRBJ2-1; D may be TRBD2 (6 bases). Between the trimmed V and J ends, which lost 8 bases and 7 bases, there was a span of 15 bases. CDR1 is SNHLY and CDR2 is FYNNEI in the germline V gene. The CDR3 contains 13 residues. This chain's CDR3 is CASGVGLWNEQFF. DNA for the CDR3: TGTGCCAGCGGCGTGGGACTTTGGAATGAGCAGTTCTTC.

This clone was seen a few times. The V gene is TRBV29-1, the J gene TRBJ2-7, with D possibly being TRBD1 (5 bases). The CDR3 sequence is 11 residues long. Germline V gene lookup returns CDR1 SQVTM and CDR2 ANQGSEA. V was trimmed by 7 bases and J by 5 bases, leaving 12 bases between them. Here the CDR3 reads CSALDINEQYF. CDR3 in DNA: TGCAGCGCCTTGGACATCAACGAGCAGTACTTC.

The rearrangement joins TRBV30 to TRBJ1-1; weak D call: TRBD1 (5 bases). The CDR3 totals 13 residues. The ends were cut back, 8 bases at V and 5 bases at J, with 18 bases in the middle. Germline V gives CDR1 GTSNPN, CDR2 SVGIG (reference sequence). CDR3 nucleotide sequence: TGTGCCGCCTGGACGGGGGTCGAGACTGAAGCTTTCTTT. This sequence encodes CAAWTGVETEAFF.

The V gene is TRBV28, the J gene TRBJ1-2; D possibly corresponds to TRBD1 (6 bases). Looked up from germline, CDR1 is MDHEN and CDR2 is SYDVKM. This CDR3 comprises 15 residues. Between the trimmed V and J ends, which lost 6 bases and 6 bases, there was a span of 20 bases. CDR3 bases: TGTGCCAGCAGAAACGACAGGATTTTGGAAGATGGCTACACCTTC. Amino acid sequence: CASRNDRILEDGYTF.